The rows below give T cell receptor beta chains drawn from one sample of a study of shared clonotypes between healthy human individuals. The repertoire was sequenced with immunoSEQ multiplex PCR; TCRdb's copy has only in-frame clones and lacks some. This repertoire shows fewer than 130,000 clones, just over 65% found once; its top ten account for roughly 22%. Sequencing input: memory CD8+ T cells sorted from blood. The source of these receptors is a woman under 40 in good health. CDR3s include the opening cysteine and the closing phenylalanine or tryptophan. D genes are given only for firm matches. Clone size appears in some rows only: once, few, many, or a class for an expanded clone.

>NA|TRBV6-1|NA|TRBJ2-1
TGTGCCAGCAGTGCCCATCAGGAGGGGTGGGATGAGCAGTTCTTC
CASSAHQEGWDEQFF
>NA|TRBV25-1|NA|TRBJ1-6
TGTGCCAGCAGTGAGGAGAAGGGGGTAAATAATTCACCCCTCCACTTT
CASSEEKGVNNSPLHF
>once|TRBV6-1|NA|TRBJ1-4
TGTGCCAGCAGTGAGTGGCAGGGGATAAAAGGGACTAATGAAAAACTGTTTTTT
CASSEWQGIKGTNEKLFF
>many|TRBV28|NA|TRBJ1-1
TGTGCCAGCAGTTCCATTTTCGCTTCGGGGGGGGACGGTTCCACTGAAGCTTTCTTT
CASSSIFASGGDGSTEAFF
>NA|TRBV25-1|TRBD1|TRBJ2-1
TGTGCCAGCCGATCACCGGGACAGGGGGTAAATGAGCAGTTCTTC
CASRSPGQGVNEQFF
>NA|TRBV18|NA|TRBJ2-7
TGTGCCAGCTCACCAACAGGGATCCCCTACGAGCAGTACTTC
CASSPTGIPYEQYF
>NA|TRBV6-4|TRBD2|TRBJ2-1
TGTGCCAGCAGTTCCGGGACTAGCGAATACAATGAGCAGTTCTTC
CASSSGTSEYNEQFF
>NA|TRBV7-8|NA|TRBJ1-1
TGTGCCAGCAGGCCGACAGGGAACACTGAAGCTTTCTTT
CASRPTGNTEAFF
>NA|TRBV7-2|TRBD2|TRBJ2-1
TGTGCCAGCAGCTTACTAGCGGGAAAGAATGAGCAGTTCTTC
CASSLLAGKNEQFF
>NA|TRBV6-4|TRBD2|TRBJ2-1
TGTGCCAGCAGTGATGGGGAACTAGCGGGATCCAATGAGCAGTTCTTC
CASSDGELAGSNEQFF
>NA|TRBV4-1|NA|TRBJ2-1
TGCGCCAGCAGCCATCTGGAGGGGGGCTTCAATGAGCAGTTCTTC
CASSHLEGGFNEQFF
>NA|TRBV28|TRBD2|TRBJ2-3
TGTGCCAGCAAGCTAACTAGCGGGAGGGCGGGCACAGATACGCAGTATTTT
CASKLTSGRAGTDTQYF
>NA|TRBV4-2|NA|TRBJ2-6
TGTGCCAGCAGCCAAGATGGAGGTACCGGGGCCAACGTCCTGACTTTC
CASSQDGGTGANVLTF
>few|TRBV9|NA|TRBJ1-1
TGTGCCAGCAGCGTCTCTTGGGGGAACACTGAAGCTTTCTTT
CASSVSWGNTEAFF
>NA|TRBV13|NA|TRBJ2-1
TGTGCCAGTAAAGGGAACTCCTACAATGAGCAGTTCTTC
CASKGNSYNEQFF
>NA|TRBV5-4|NA|TRBJ2-7
TGTGCCAGCAGCTCCGGACCTCGGGCCTCGTACGAGCAGTACTTC
CASSSGPRASYEQYF
>NA|TRBV5-6|NA|TRBJ1-1
TGTGCCAGCAGCTTGGTGGGGCCCCGGGCTGAAGCTTTCTTT
CASSLVGPRAEAFF
>NA|TRBV5-1|NA|TRBJ2-1
TGCGCCAGCAGCTTCTCGGTGAGCTCCTACAATGAGCAGTTCTTC
CASSFSVSSYNEQFF
>NA|TRBV13|TRBD1|TRBJ2-7
TGTGCCAGCAGCTTAGAAGGGGACAGTGACTACTACGAGCAGTACTTC
CASSLEGDSDYYEQYF
>NA|TRBV25-1|NA|TRBJ1-1
TGTGCCAGCAGTGAATACGGCGGAGGACAAAACCCAAACACTGAAGCTTTCTTT
CASSEYGGGQNPNTEAFF
>few|TRBV4-1|NA|TRBJ2-3
TGCGCCAGCAGCCAAGTTAACCTAGTTTCCACAGATACGCAGTATTTT
CASSQVNLVSTDTQYF
>few|TRBV6-5|NA|TRBJ2-1
TGTGCCAGCAGTTATATCGCGGGCCTCTACAATGAGCAGTTCTTC
CASSYIAGLYNEQFF
>NA|TRBV25-1|NA|TRBJ2-1
TGTGCCAGCAGTGGGCCTGGGACGGACAATGAGCAGTTCTTC
CASSGPGTDNEQFF
>NA|TRBV29-1|TRBD2|TRBJ2-7
TGCAGCGTTGTACTTTACTGGACTAGGGGCAACGAGCAGTACTTC
CSVVLYWTRGNEQYF
>NA|TRBV5-1|TRBD2|TRBJ2-2
TGCGCCAGCTATTCTAGCGGGAGGGCGGAAACCGGGGAGCTGTTTTTT
CASYSSGRAETGELFF
>once|TRBV2|NA|TRBJ1-3
TGTGCCAGCAGTGGAGGGTACTCTGGAAACACCATATATTTT
CASSGGYSGNTIYF
>once|TRBV7-9|NA|TRBJ1-5
TGTGCCAGCAGTTCAGGGGCAGGCAATCAGCCCCAGCATTTT
CASSSGAGNQPQHF
>NA|TRBV20-1|NA|TRBJ1-3
TGCAGTGCAGGAGCTGGAAACACCATATATTTT
CSAGAGNTIYF
>few|TRBV10-3|NA|TRBJ1-2
TGTGCCATCCGAACAGGGATTTGGCTGGGAGGCTACACCTTC
CAIRTGIWLGGYTF
>many|TRBV29-1|TRBD1|TRBJ2-2
TGCAGCGTCAACCGGGACAGGGGATCTGCCGGGGAGCTGTTTTTT
CSVNRDRGSAGELFF
>many|TRBV19|TRBD2|TRBJ2-5
TGTGCCAGTAGTATTTGGAATAGCGGGCGGGAGACCCAGTACTTC
CASSIWNSGRETQYF
>NA|TRBV19|NA|TRBJ1-1
TGTGCCAGTAGTCCCCGGGGAGGGGCCGAGGGAAACACTGAAGCTTTCTTT
CASSPRGGAEGNTEAFF
>NA|TRBV28|TRBD1|TRBJ2-1
TGTGCCAGCAGACCAGGGGGCTCGACCTACAATGAGCAGTTCTTC
CASRPGGSTYNEQFF